The 15 T cell receptor beta chains in this list originate from one sample, sequenced in a study of post-analysis software for immune sequencing data. Overall study results and limits: Comparison of patients with controls showed five TRBV segments more frequent in patients, TRBV5-6, TRBV5-1 and TRBV20-1 among them.

These TCRs are of unknown antigen specificity. Carried by the TCR beta cDNA libraries were unique molecular identifiers. From the PCR reads, TCRdb called clonotypes with MiXCR, one entry per CDR3 protein. The table records some 690,000 distinct CDR3 sequences, 59% of them present only once. Material for sequencing was blood. Receptors were obtained from a girl aged 2 to 9 with multiple sclerosis.

The chain uses TRBV20-1 and TRBJ2-5, with TRBD1 identical over 7 bases. The CDR3 spans 14 residues. Trimming removed 5 bases from V and 4 bases from J; junction bases left unmatched: 10. Germline assignment: CDR1 DFQATT and CDR2 SNEGSKA (reference sequence). This CDR3 reads CSAERDSASETQYF. CDR3 coding DNA: TGCAGTGCTGAACGGGACAGTGCATCAGAGACCCAGTACTTC.

The gene calls are TRBV11-2 and TRBJ1-6, with D unresolved. CDR1 is SGHAT, CDR2 FQNNGV, per germline. V was shortened by 9 bases and J by 7 bases, with 16 bases between the two germline ends. The CDR3 length is 14 residues. The CDR3 sequence: CASQLGNGNSPLHF. The CDR3, as DNA: TGTGCCAGTCAACTCGGGAATGGGAATTCACCCCTCCACTTT.

This rearrangement joins TRBV27 to TRBJ2-1; D might be TRBD1 (6 bases). Trimming stripped 5 bases from V and 0 bases from J, with 11 bases between. CDR3 size: 15 residues. The germline V gene has CDR1 MNHEY and CDR2 SMNVEV (reference sequence). CDR3 protein: CASSRSGASYNEQFF. The CDR3 nucleotides are TGTGCCAGCAGTCGGTCAGGGGCCTCCTACAATGAGCAGTTCTTC.

This chain links TRBV12-3 or TRBV12-4 with TRBJ2-2; tentative D call: TRBD1 (6 bases). The CDR3 is 13 amino acids. The V end was cut by 6 bases, the J end by 6 bases, with 11 bases between. The DNA of the CDR3 is TGTGCCAGCAGAACAGGGTTTCCCGGGGAGCTGTTTTTT. It specifies CASRTGFPGELFF.

The sample holds one count of this clonotype. The genes are TRBV20-1 and TRBJ2-7, with 8 bases that match TRBD2. CDR1 is DFQATT and CDR2 is SNEGSKA in the germline V gene (reference sequence). V dropped 6 bases and J dropped 2; count of bases not matched to a gene: 12. The CDR3 contains 15 residues. The DNA of the CDR3 is TGCAGTGCCCCTCTAGTAGCGGGGATTACCTACGAGCAGTACTTC. Protein product: CSAPLVAGITYEQYF.

The V gene is TRBV15, the J gene TRBJ2-3, with D uncertain. V lost 0 bases, J lost 6 bases, and 16 bases lay in between. There are 16 residues in the CDR3. CDR1 is LNHNV, CDR2 YYDKDF, per germline (reference sequence). The CDR3 nucleotides read TGTGCCACCAGCAGAGAATACCTGGGATCAGGCGATACGCAGTATTTT. Residues: CATSREYLGSGDTQYF.

The chain uses TRBV20-1 and TRBJ2-5; D is possibly TRBD1 or TRBD2 (5 bases each). The germline V and J ends were trimmed by 4 bases and 0 bases, with 15 bases remaining between them. CDR1 and CDR2 from the germline V gene are DFQATT and SNEGSKA (reference sequence). CDR3 size: 15 residues. Here the CDR3 reads CSATGRGKYQETQYF. The CDR3 nucleotides read TGCAGTGCTACGGGACGGGGAAAGTACCAAGAGACCCAGTACTTC.

This chain joins TRBV10-3 and TRBJ2-1; D is uncertain. The J call is doubtful: the DNA matches TRBJ2-7 better. The CDR3 is 12 amino acids. The germline CDR1 and CDR2 sequences are ENHRY and SYGVKD. CDR3 DNA sequence: TGTGCCATCAGTGAGACAATGGTCGAGCAGTACTTC. It translates to CAISETMVEQYF.

J is TRBJ1-4 and V is TRBV4-3; possibly TRBD1 for D (5 bases). CDR3 size: 15 residues. The V end lost 0 bases, the J end lost 4 bases, and 9 bases lay between the germline ends. CDR1 LGHNA and CDR2 YSLEER come from the germline V gene. CDR3 residues: CASSQDGGGNEKLFF. In DNA, the CDR3 is TGCGCCAGCAGCCAAGATGGGGGGGGTAATGAAAAACTGTTTTTT.

The chain combines TRBV20-1 with TRBJ1-2; tentatively, D is TRBD1 (5 bases). Trimming removed 0 bases from V and 6 bases from J, with 17 bases in between. This CDR3 contains 15 residues. Germline CDR1 and CDR2: DFQATT and SNEGSKA (reference sequence). The CDR3 loop reads CSARDTQDTSDGYTF. The CDR3 DNA reads as TGCAGTGCTAGAGATACTCAGGACACCTCTGATGGCTACACCTTC.

This clonotype was picked up a small number of times. V usage is TRBV20-1 and J usage is TRBJ2-3; the match to TRBD1 covers 8 bases. The germline gives CDR1 DFQATT, CDR2 SNEGSKA (reference sequence). The V gene end was trimmed by 6 bases and the J gene end by 1 base; junction bases not matched to a gene: 3. The CDR3 is 13 amino acids. The CDR3: CSAPDRGTDTQYF. DNA for the CDR3: TGCAGTGCACCGGACAGGGGCACAGATACGCAGTATTTT.

The genes are TRBV6-2 or TRBV6-3 and TRBJ2-1; the match to TRBD2 covers 15 bases. The CDR3 totals 19 residues. J gave up 10 bases and V 10 bases, and 23 bases lay outside the gene matches. CDR1 MNHEY and CDR2 SVGEGT come from the germline V gene. The CDR3 protein is CATIRGLAGGSFWGGEQFF. The DNA of the CDR3 is TGTGCCACCATAAGAGGACTAGCGGGGGGGTCATTTTGGGGTGGCGAGCAGTTCTTC.

The chain joins TRBV12-3 or TRBV12-4 to TRBJ2-4; TRBD1 agrees at 9 bases. The DNA end lines up better with TRBJ2-7; the J call may be wrong. The CDR3 has 15 residues. The chain's CDR3 is CASSWTGAITYEQYF. Written as DNA, the CDR3 is TGTGCCAGCAGTTGGACAGGGGCGATAACCTACGAGCAGTACTTC.

With respect to this clonotype: A much larger clone is a single base away; this may be a read error. The chain has TRBV7-2 and TRBJ2-1; perhaps TRBD2 as D (6 bases). Germline loops: CDR1 SGHTA, CDR2 FQGNSA. The CDR3 contains 13 residues. The CDR3 here is CAGSLGGRNEQFF. DNA of the CDR3: TGTGCCGGCAGCTTAGGAGGGCGCAATGAGCAGTTCTTC.

This clonotype was seen only a few times. The chain combines TRBV12-3 or TRBV12-4 with TRBJ2-1; 9 bases are shared with TRBD2. With 0 bases clipped from V and 5 bases from J, the junction kept 2 bases outside the gene matches. CDR3 length equals 15 residues. The chain's CDR3 is CASSLATSGDNEQFF. For the CDR3, the DNA is TGTGCCAGCAGTTTAGCGACTAGCGGAGACAATGAGCAGTTCTTC.